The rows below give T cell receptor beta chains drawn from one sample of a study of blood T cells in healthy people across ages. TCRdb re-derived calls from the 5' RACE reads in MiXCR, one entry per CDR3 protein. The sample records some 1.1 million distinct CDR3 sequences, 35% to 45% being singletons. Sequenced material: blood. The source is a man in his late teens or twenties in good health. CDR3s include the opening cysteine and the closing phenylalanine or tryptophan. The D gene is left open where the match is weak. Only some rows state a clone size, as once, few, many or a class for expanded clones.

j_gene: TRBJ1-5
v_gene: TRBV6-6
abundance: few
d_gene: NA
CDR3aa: CASSPHREISNQPQHF
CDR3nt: TGTGCCAGCAGTCCACACAGGGAAATTAGCAATCAGCCCCAGCATTTT

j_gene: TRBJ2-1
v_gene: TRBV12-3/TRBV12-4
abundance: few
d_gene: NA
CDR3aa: CASCWGVDEQFF
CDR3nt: TGTGCCAGCTGCTGGGGGGTGGATGAGCAGTTCTTC

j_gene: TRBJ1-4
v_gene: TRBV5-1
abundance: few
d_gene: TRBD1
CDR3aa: CASSLGQVATNEKLFF
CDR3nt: TGCGCCAGCAGCTTAGGACAGGTTGCAACTAATGAAAAACTGTTTTTT

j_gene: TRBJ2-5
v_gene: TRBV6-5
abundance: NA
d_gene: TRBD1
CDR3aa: CASGDSEQETQYF
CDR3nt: TGTGCCAGCGGGGACAGTGAGCAAGAGACCCAGTACTTC

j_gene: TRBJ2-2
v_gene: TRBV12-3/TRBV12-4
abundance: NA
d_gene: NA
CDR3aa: CASSFPYGGRDPGELFF
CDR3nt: TGTGCCAGCAGTTTCCCCTACGGGGGGCGAGACCCCGGGGAGCTGTTTTTT

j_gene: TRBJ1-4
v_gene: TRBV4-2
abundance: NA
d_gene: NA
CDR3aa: CASSQDLSKPEKLFF
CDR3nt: TGTGCCAGCAGCCAAGATCTGTCCAAGCCTGAAAAACTGTTTTTT

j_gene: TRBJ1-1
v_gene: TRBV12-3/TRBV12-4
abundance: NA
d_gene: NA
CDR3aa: CASSLVTQNTEAFF
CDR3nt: TGTGCCAGCAGTTTAGTGACCCAGAACACTGAAGCTTTCTTT

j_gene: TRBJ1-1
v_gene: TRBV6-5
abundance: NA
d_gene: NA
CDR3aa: CASSYSRGGTEAFF
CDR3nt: TGTGCCAGCAGTTACTCAAGGGGAGGCACTGAAGCTTTCTTT

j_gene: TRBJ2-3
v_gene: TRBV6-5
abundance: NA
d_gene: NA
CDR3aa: CASSYSYGGLQGSDTQYF
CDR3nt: TGTGCCAGCAGTTACTCCTATGGGGGGCTCCAAGGGTCAGATACGCAGTATTTT

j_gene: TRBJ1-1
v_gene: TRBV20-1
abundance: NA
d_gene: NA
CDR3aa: CSARDRLSANTEAFF
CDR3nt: TGCAGTGCTAGAGATCGACTGTCAGCGAACACTGAAGCTTTCTTT

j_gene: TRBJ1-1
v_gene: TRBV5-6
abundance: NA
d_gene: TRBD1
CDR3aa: CASSLSPYRGRNTEAFF
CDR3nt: TGTGCCAGCAGCTTGTCCCCCTACAGGGGTAGGAACACTGAAGCTTTCTTT

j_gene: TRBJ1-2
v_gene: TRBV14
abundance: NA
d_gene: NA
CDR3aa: CASSQERGCGYTF
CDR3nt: TGTGCCAGCAGCCAAGAACGGGGGTGTGGCTACACCTTC

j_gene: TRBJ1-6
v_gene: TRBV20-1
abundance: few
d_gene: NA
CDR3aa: CSATGPDRANSPLHF
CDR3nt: TGCAGTGCTACCGGGCCGGACAGAGCAAATTCACCCCTCCACTTT

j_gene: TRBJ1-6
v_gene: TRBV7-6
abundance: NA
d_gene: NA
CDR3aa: CASSLEGRSYNSPLHF
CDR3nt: TGTGCCAGCAGCTTGGAGGGACGCTCCTATAATTCACCCCTCCACTTT

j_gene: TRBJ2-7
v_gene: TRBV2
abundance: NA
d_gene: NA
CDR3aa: CASSGGRGAYNEQYF
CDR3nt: TGTGCCAGCAGTGGGGGCAGGGGGGCGTACAATGAGCAGTACTTC